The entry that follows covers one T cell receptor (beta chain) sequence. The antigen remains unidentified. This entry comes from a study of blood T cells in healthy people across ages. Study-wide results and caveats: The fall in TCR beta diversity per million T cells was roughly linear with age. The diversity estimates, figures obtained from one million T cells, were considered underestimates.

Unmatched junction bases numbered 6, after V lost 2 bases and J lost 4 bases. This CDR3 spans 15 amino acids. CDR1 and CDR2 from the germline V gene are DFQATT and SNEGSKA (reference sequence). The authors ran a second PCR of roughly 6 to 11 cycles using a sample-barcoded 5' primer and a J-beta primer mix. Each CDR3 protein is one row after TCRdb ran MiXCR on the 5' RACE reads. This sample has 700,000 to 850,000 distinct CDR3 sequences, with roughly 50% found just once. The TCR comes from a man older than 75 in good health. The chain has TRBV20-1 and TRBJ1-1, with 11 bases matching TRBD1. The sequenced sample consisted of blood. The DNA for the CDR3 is TGCAGTGCTAGACCTCCGGGACAGGGGGGCACTGAAGCTTTCTTT. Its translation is CSARPPGQGGTEAFF.